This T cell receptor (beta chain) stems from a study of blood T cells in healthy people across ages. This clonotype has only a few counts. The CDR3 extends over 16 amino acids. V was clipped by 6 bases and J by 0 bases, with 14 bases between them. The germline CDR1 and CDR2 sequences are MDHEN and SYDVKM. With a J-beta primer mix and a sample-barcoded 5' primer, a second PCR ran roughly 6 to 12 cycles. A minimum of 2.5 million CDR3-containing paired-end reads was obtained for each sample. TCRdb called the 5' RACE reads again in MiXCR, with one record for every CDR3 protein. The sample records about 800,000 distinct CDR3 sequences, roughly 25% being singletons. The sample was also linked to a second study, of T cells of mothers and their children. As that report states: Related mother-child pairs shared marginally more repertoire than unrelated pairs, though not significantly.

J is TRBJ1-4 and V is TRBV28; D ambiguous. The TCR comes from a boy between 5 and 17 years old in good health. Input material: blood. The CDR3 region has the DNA TGTGCCAGCAGATACCTTACTGACGCAACTAATGAAAAACTGTTTTTT. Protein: CASRYLTDATNEKLFF.